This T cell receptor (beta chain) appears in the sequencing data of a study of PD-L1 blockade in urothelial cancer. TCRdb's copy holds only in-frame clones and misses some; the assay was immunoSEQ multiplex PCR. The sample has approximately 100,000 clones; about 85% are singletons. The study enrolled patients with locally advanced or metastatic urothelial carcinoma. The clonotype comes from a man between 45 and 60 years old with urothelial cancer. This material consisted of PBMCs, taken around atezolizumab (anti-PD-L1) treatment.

CDR3 loop: CASSFRGRIATNEKLFF. The CDR3 DNA follows: TGTGCCAGCAGCTTTAGAGGAAGGATTGCAACTAATGAAAAACTGTTTTTT. The J gene is TRBJ1-4, the V gene TRBV7-6; unclear D gene. The CDR3 has 17 amino acids. Deletions cut 3 bases from V and 0 bases from J, with 14 bases between. The germline V gene has CDR1 SGHVS and CDR2 FNYEAQ.